Listed below are T cell receptor beta chains from one sample, sequenced in a study of regulatory and conventional T cells in RAG deficiency. Assay used: immunoSEQ multiplex PCR; TCRdb lists only in-frame clones, some missing. The data hold approximately 3,100 clones, with 85% to 95% observed a single time. This sample also appeared in a second study, on regulatory T cells.

Sequencing was carried out using CD4+ Tregs sorted from blood. The source of these receptors is a human donor in good health. CDR3s include the opening cysteine and the closing phenylalanine or tryptophan. A D gene is named only where the DNA matches it firmly. Only some rows state a clone size, as once, few, many or a class for expanded clones.

d_call: TRBD1
v_call: TRBV4-2
j_call: TRBJ1-2
clone_size: once
cdr3_nt: TGTGCCAGCAGCCAACCACAGGGGCTCGATGGCTACACCTTC
cdr3_aa: CASSQPQGLDGYTF

d_call: .
v_call: TRBV5-5
j_call: TRBJ1-1
clone_size: .
cdr3_nt: TGTGCCAGCAGCTTGGTGGGTAGGGGCACTGAAGCTTTCTTT
cdr3_aa: CASSLVGRGTEAFF

d_call: .
v_call: TRBV28
j_call: TRBJ1-4
clone_size: .
cdr3_nt: TGTGCCAGCAGTTTCTCAAATGAAAAACTGTTTTTT
cdr3_aa: CASSFSNEKLFF

d_call: .
v_call: TRBV2
j_call: TRBJ2-7
clone_size: .
cdr3_nt: TGTGCCAGCAGGGCCCTCTACGAGCAGTACTTC
cdr3_aa: CASRALYEQYF

d_call: .
v_call: TRBV21-1
j_call: TRBJ2-1
clone_size: once
cdr3_nt: TGTGCCAGCAGCAAAGGGGGGGGCCACTCCTACAATGAGCAGTTCTTC
cdr3_aa: CASSKGGGHSYNEQFF

d_call: .
v_call: TRBV7-9
j_call: TRBJ1-5
clone_size: once
cdr3_nt: TGTGCCAGCAGCTTATGGGGAGGAAATCAGCCCCAGCATTTT
cdr3_aa: CASSLWGGNQPQHF

d_call: .
v_call: TRBV5-1
j_call: TRBJ2-3
clone_size: .
cdr3_nt: TGCGCCAGCAGCTTGGCCGGGACCCAGCCCGCAGATACGCAGTATTTT
cdr3_aa: CASSLAGTQPADTQYF

d_call: TRBD1
v_call: TRBV30
j_call: TRBJ1-5
clone_size: .
cdr3_nt: TGTGCCTGGAGTCTAGGACAGGGAGGGAATAGCAATCAGCCCCAGCATTTT
cdr3_aa: CAWSLGQGGNSNQPQHF

d_call: .
v_call: TRBV2
j_call: TRBJ2-5
clone_size: .
cdr3_nt: TGTGCCAGCAGAGAGGACTATTTCCAAGAGACCCAGTACTTC
cdr3_aa: CASREDYFQETQYF

d_call: .
v_call: TRBV9
j_call: TRBJ2-2
clone_size: .
cdr3_nt: TGTGCCAGCAGCGTAGGGAACACCGGGGAGCTGTTTTTT
cdr3_aa: CASSVGNTGELFF

d_call: .
v_call: TRBV20-1
j_call: TRBJ1-2
clone_size: once
cdr3_nt: TGCAGTGCTAGTTACCTAAGTGGCTACACCTTC
cdr3_aa: CSASYLSGYTF

d_call: .
v_call: TRBV2
j_call: TRBJ2-1
clone_size: .
cdr3_nt: TGTGCCAGCAGTGAAGGGGAGGGGGCCTACAATGAGCAGTTCTTC
cdr3_aa: CASSEGEGAYNEQFF

d_call: TRBD1
v_call: TRBV5-6
j_call: TRBJ2-7
clone_size: .
cdr3_nt: TGTGCCAGCAGCTTGGTACGGGACAGTATCCATTTTGCCTACGAGCAGTACTTC
cdr3_aa: CASSLVRDSIHFAYEQYF

d_call: .
v_call: TRBV9
j_call: TRBJ1-3
clone_size: once
cdr3_nt: TGTGCCAGCAGCGTAGCGGCAGATCTCTCTGGAAACACCATATATTTT
cdr3_aa: CASSVAADLSGNTIYF

d_call: .
v_call: TRBV19
j_call: TRBJ2-1
clone_size: .
cdr3_nt: TGTGCCAGTAGAGCTCAGAGCTCCTACAATGAGCAGTTCTTC
cdr3_aa: CASRAQSSYNEQFF

d_call: .
v_call: TRBV5-4
j_call: TRBJ2-5
clone_size: .
cdr3_nt: TGTGCCAGCAGCTTGGGCCTAGCTCAAGAGACCCAGTACTTC
cdr3_aa: CASSLGLAQETQYF

d_call: .
v_call: TRBV5-4
j_call: TRBJ2-7
clone_size: .
cdr3_nt: TGTGCCAGCAGCTCTCCCGGGACTGGCTCCTACGAGCAGTACTTC
cdr3_aa: CASSSPGTGSYEQYF

d_call: .
v_call: TRBV6-7
j_call: TRBJ2-1
clone_size: .
cdr3_nt: TGTGCCGGACACAATGAGCAGTTCTTC
cdr3_aa: CAGHNEQFF

d_call: .
v_call: TRBV12-5
j_call: TRBJ2-5
clone_size: .
cdr3_nt: TGTGCTAGTGGTTCCAGACGGATCCCAGAGACCCAGTACTTC
cdr3_aa: CASGSRRIPETQYF